The 22 T cell receptor beta chains below come from one sample, sequenced in a study of T cell responses to AZD1222 COVID-19 vaccine listed by TCRdb under 2021. The library was obtained by the immunoSEQ multiplex PCR assay. In TCRdb, the immuneACCESS table is reduced to in-frame sequences with V and J assigned. These tables do not hold every clone; where another copy was compared, an unresolved V gene accounts for under half, and the others remain unexplained. In this sample the table shows around 100,000 clones, about 88% of which occur a single time. The ten largest clonotypes hold 4% to 6% of the sample. According to the study, the label for this sample's time point signals: baseline before first vaccination. Sequenced here: peripheral blood, sampled on day 0 of AZD1222 vaccination. These receptors were collected from an adult in good health.

The chain carries TRBV7-8 and TRBJ2-3; 7 bases agree with TRBD1. Germline V gives CDR1 SGHVS, CDR2 FQNEAQ. Trimming removed 7 bases from V and 1 base from J; junction bases left unmatched: 5. The CDR3 totals 14 residues. Written as DNA, the CDR3 is TGTGCCAGCACCCTACAGGGGCGCACAGATACGCAGTATTTT. As protein: CASTLQGRTDTQYF.

The CDR3 region has the DNA TGTGCCAGCAGTTTTAGGGGAGGGGTGCCCCAGCATTTT. It is translated as CASSFRGGVPQHF. The gene calls are TRBV28 and TRBJ1-5; a possible D gene is TRBD1 (5 bases). The germline gives CDR1 MDHEN, CDR2 SYDVKM. V gave up 3 bases and J gave up 9 bases, with 12 bases separating them. The CDR3 is 13 residues long.

The chain has TRBV7-8 and TRBJ1-2, with a possible D match to TRBD1 (5 bases). V was trimmed by 5 bases and J by 6 bases, leaving 13 bases between them. This CDR3 contains 13 residues. CDR1 is SGHVS and CDR2 is FQNEAQ in the germline V gene. The CDR3 protein is CASSRASRDGYTF. CDR3 DNA sequence: TGTGCCAGCAGCAGAGCCTCCAGGGATGGCTACACCTTC.

The J gene is TRBJ2-2, the V gene TRBV3-1 (or the pseudogene TRBV3-2); TRBD2 matches at 15 bases. V gave up 0 bases and J gave up 5 bases; unmatched junction bases: 4. The length of the CDR3 is 18 residues. Germline V gene lookup returns CDR1 LGHDT and CDR2 YNNKEL (reference sequence). This CDR3 reads CASSQEGLAGGGTGELFF. The CDR3 DNA follows: TGTGCCAGCAGCCAAGAGGGACTAGCGGGAGGAGGGACCGGGGAGCTGTTTTTT.

This clone occurred once. V is TRBV30 and J is TRBJ2-7; TRBD2 might be the D (6 bases). Germline V gives CDR1 GTSNPN, CDR2 SVGIG (reference sequence). The ends were cut back, 0 bases at V and 2 bases at J, with 11 bases in the middle. This CDR3 has 14 amino acids. Written as DNA, the CDR3 is TGTGCCTGGAGTGTTCGGGGAGGCACCTACGAGCAGTACTTC. As protein: CAWSVRGGTYEQYF. The whole variable domain, filled in from reference TRBV30 and TRBJ2-7, reads SQTIHQWPATLVQPVGSPLSLECTVEGTSNPNLYWYRQAAGRGLQLLFYSVGIGQISSEVPQNLSASRPQDRQFILSSKKLLLSDSGFYLCAWSVRGGTYEQYFGPGTRLTVT.

J is TRBJ2-1 and V is TRBV27, with D perhaps TRBD1 (6 bases). Trimming cost V 8 bases and J 0 bases, with 14 bases left between them. The CDR3 consists of 15 residues. The germline V gene encodes CDR1 MNHEY and CDR2 SMNVEV (reference sequence). This CDR3 is CASLGDTSSYNEQFF. The CDR3 DNA sequence: TGTGCCAGCCTTGGGGACACGAGCTCCTACAATGAGCAGTTCTTC.

This rearrangement joins TRBV5-5 to TRBJ1-1, with D perhaps TRBD1 (6 bases). Germline V gene lookup returns CDR1 SGHKS and CDR2 YYEKEE (reference sequence). This CDR3 comprises 15 residues. V shed 0 bases and J shed 2 bases, with 11 bases lying between them. The CDR3 reads CASSLETGLNTEAFF. CDR3 coding DNA: TGTGCCAGCAGCTTGGAGACAGGCCTTAACACTGAAGCTTTCTTT.

The chain combines TRBV28 with TRBJ2-7, with D uncertain. CDR3 size: 15 residues. V was pared by 1 base and J by 0 bases, with 10 bases between. Germline V CDR1 and CDR2: MDHEN, SYDVKM. CDR3 residues: CASSLFGPGSYEQYF. DNA of the CDR3: TGTGCCAGCAGTTTATTTGGCCCCGGCTCCTACGAGCAGTACTTC.

V and J are TRBV24-1 and TRBJ2-5; D unclear. The CDR3 totals 14 residues. CDR1 and CDR2 from the germline V gene are KGHDR and SFDVKD. V shed 7 bases and J shed 1 base, with 12 bases lying between them. This chain's CDR3 is CATSGRQSQETQYF. DNA for the CDR3: TGTGCCACCAGCGGCCGTCAGTCCCAAGAGACCCAGTACTTC.

The chain is built from TRBV7-2 and TRBJ1-3, with D maybe TRBD1 (5 bases). V was pared by 5 bases and J by 4 bases, with 12 bases between. The CDR3 totals 14 residues. Germline CDR1 is SGHTA and CDR2 is FQGNSA. The CDR3 reads CASSPTAGGNTIYF. For the CDR3, the DNA is TGTGCCAGCAGCCCTACCGCAGGGGGAAACACCATATATTTT.

V usage is TRBV7-8 and J usage is TRBJ2-1; D gene ambiguous. V lost 1 base and J 0 bases, leaving 19 bases between the germline ends. The CDR3 runs to 19 residues. Germline V lookup: CDR1 SGHVS, CDR2 FQNEAQ. The CDR3 region is CASSLGQVYDPDSYNEQFF. CDR3 DNA: TGTGCCAGCAGCTTAGGTCAGGTTTACGACCCTGACTCCTACAATGAGCAGTTCTTC.

This chain joins TRBV5-5 and TRBJ2-5; no definite D call. The CDR3 length is 11 residues. The ends were cut back, 4 bases at V and 7 bases at J, with 8 bases in the middle. Germline V gene lookup returns CDR1 SGHKS and CDR2 YYEKEE (reference sequence). In DNA, the CDR3 is TGTGCCAGCAGCGTCCAGTGGACCCAGTACTTC. Translation: CASSVQWTQYF. The complete variable domain, with remaining parts taken from reference TRBV5-5 and TRBJ2-5, reads DAGVTQSPTHLIKTRGQQVTLRCSPISGHKSVSWYQQVLGQGPQFIFQYYEKEERGRGNFPDRFSARQFPNYSSELNVNALLLGDSALYLCASSVQWTQYFGPGTRLLVL.

The V and J genes are TRBV6-2 or TRBV6-3 and TRBJ2-3; 11 bases line up with TRBD2. CDR3 length: 17 amino acids. V lost 4 bases and J lost 0; bases outside the gene matches: 6. CDR1 and CDR2 (germline): MNHEY, SVGEGT. For the CDR3, the DNA is TGTGCCAGCAGTTCTCTAGCGGGGGGATCTAGCACAGATACGCAGTATTTT. This codes for CASSSLAGGSSTDTQYF.

The genes are TRBV18 and TRBJ1-6; the D is unclear. The germline V gene has CDR1 KGHSH and CDR2 LQKENI. The CDR3 length is 14 residues. V lost 5 bases to trimming and J lost 7 bases, with 12 bases between them. CDR3 DNA sequence: TGTGCCAGCTCAGGAGGGATTCGGAATTCACCCCTCCACTTT. It is translated as CASSGGIRNSPLHF.

The chain joins TRBV19 to TRBJ2-2, with TRBD2 matching over 7 bases. This CDR3 is built from 19 residues. Germline V gene sequence: CDR1 LNHDA, CDR2 SQIVND (reference sequence). V gave up 6 bases and J gave up 2 bases; unmatched junction bases: 18. The CDR3 is CASRSPLWAGRENTGELFF. The CDR3 DNA is TGTGCCAGTAGATCCCCACTTTGGGCAGGGAGGGAAAACACCGGGGAGCTGTTTTTT.

The chain recombines TRBV5-6 with TRBJ1-2; D might be TRBD1 (5 bases). The CDR3 spans 12 residues. V gave up 3 bases and J gave up 8 bases, with 11 bases separating them. Germline CDR1 SGHDT, CDR2 YYEEEE. CDR3 residues: CASSWGGEGYTF. The DNA of the CDR3 is TGTGCCAGCAGCTGGGGAGGGGAGGGCTACACCTTC.

DNA for the CDR3: TGCGCCAGCAGCCAAGAGTTAAGTGAAAAACTGTTTTTT. The encoded protein is CASSQELSEKLFF. V gene TRBV4-1 combines with J gene TRBJ1-4; D gene uncertain. The CDR3 is 13 amino acids. Germline assignment: CDR1 MGHRA and CDR2 YSYEKL. The germline V and J ends were trimmed by 0 bases and 7 bases, with 6 bases remaining between them.

This chain connects TRBV10-3 to TRBJ1-2; 7 nucleotides match TRBD1. CDR1 ENHRY and CDR2 SYGVKD come from the germline V gene. Trimming took 11 bases from V and 4 from J; bases not matched to a gene: 10. The CDR3 extends over 13 amino acids. The CDR3 coding sequence is TGTGCCCTCTGGACAGGCGGGGGCTATGGCTACACCTTC. Its translation: CALWTGGGYGYTF.

The gene calls are TRBV5-3 and TRBJ2-7; no definite D call. TRBV5-3 is designated an ORF whose function remains uncertain. The CDR3 is 14 residues long. Trimming took 4 bases from V and 4 from J, leaving 15 bases between them. The CDR3 here is CARSPIERTYEQYF. DNA of the CDR3: TGTGCCAGAAGCCCCATAGAGCGAACTTACGAGCAGTACTTC.

This clone was seen a handful of times. V is TRBV28 and J is TRBJ1-5, with a possible D match to TRBD1 (6 bases). The CDR3 totals 19 residues. Trimming took 3 bases from V and 0 from J, leaving 21 bases between them. CDR1 MDHEN and CDR2 SYDVKM come from the germline V gene. CDR3 residues: CASSLSTARTAYSNQPQHF. CDR3 nucleotide sequence: TGTGCCAGCAGTTTGTCGACCGCCCGGACAGCGTATAGCAATCAGCCCCAGCATTTT.

The chain combines TRBV5-5 with TRBJ1-4; 9 positions agree with TRBD1. The CDR3 is made up of 15 amino acids. The germline V gene encodes CDR1 SGHKS and CDR2 YYEKEE (reference sequence). J was trimmed by 3 bases and V by 2 bases; bases with no gene match: 2. The CDR3 is CASSFRDRANEKLFF. CDR3 sequence (DNA): TGTGCCAGCAGCTTCCGGGACAGGGCTAATGAAAAACTGTTTTTT.

This rearrangement joins TRBV20-1 to TRBJ2-7; TRBD2 might be the D (7 bases). V was trimmed by 1 base and J by 9 bases, leaving 10 bases between them. Germline CDR1 is DFQATT and CDR2 is SNEGSKA (reference sequence). The CDR3 is 11 amino acids. The CDR3 spells CSARAGGGQYF. Here the CDR3 DNA reads TGCAGTGCTAGAGCGGGGGGCGGGCAGTACTTC.